This TCR beta chain is drawn from a study of T cells in tumors after PD-1 blockade. Study in general: Prior checkpoint blockade, systemic immunosuppressant use, or anti-cancer therapy within 4 weeks excluded patients. Tumor samples yielded roughly 22-fold more depth than single-cell TCR sequencing.

Only in-frame clones appear in the TCRdb table, and some are missing; sequencing was by immunoSEQ multiplex PCR. The table has roughly 8,500 clones, 50% to 65% seen once. Overall study results and limits: Peripheral recruitment is suggested, as some novel exhausted tumor clones were in pre-treatment blood.

The same primary tumor site was biopsied both before and after PD-1 blockade. Turning to this clone: Its antigen is undetermined.

The CDR3 sequence is 12 residues long. The V end was cut by 5 bases, the J end by 2 bases, with 5 bases between. CDR1 is SGHVS and CDR2 is FNYEAQ in the germline V gene. Here the sequenced sample was tumor tissue, taken after anti-PD-1 treatment. The V gene is TRBV7-6, the J gene TRBJ2-3, with D uncertain. This receptor was taken from a human donor with basal cell carcinoma. The DNA for the CDR3 is TGTGCCAGCAGCCCCGTCACAGATACGCAGTATTTT. Protein sequence: CASSPVTDTQYF.